This T cell receptor beta chain emerged from a study of long-term antiretroviral therapy in people with HIV. In its sample, this clone was seen once. immunoSEQ v3.0 was run at survey level. Only in-frame clones appear in the TCRdb table, and some are missing; sequencing was by immunoSEQ multiplex PCR. The sample yields 6,700 or so clones, 74% seen once. Germline values: CDR1 SNHLY, CDR2 FYNNEI. V was shortened by 2 bases and J by 6 bases, with 5 bases between the two germline ends. The CDR3 contains 12 residues. The source material was unsorted PBMCs, sampled 0.1 years before starting antiretroviral therapy. This TCR was recovered from a man between 18 and 29 years old with HIV. This chain connects TRBV2 to TRBJ2-1; D unclear. The CDR3 sequence: CASSERANEQFF. In DNA form, the CDR3 reads TGTGCCAGCAGTGAAAGGGCCAATGAGCAGTTCTTC.